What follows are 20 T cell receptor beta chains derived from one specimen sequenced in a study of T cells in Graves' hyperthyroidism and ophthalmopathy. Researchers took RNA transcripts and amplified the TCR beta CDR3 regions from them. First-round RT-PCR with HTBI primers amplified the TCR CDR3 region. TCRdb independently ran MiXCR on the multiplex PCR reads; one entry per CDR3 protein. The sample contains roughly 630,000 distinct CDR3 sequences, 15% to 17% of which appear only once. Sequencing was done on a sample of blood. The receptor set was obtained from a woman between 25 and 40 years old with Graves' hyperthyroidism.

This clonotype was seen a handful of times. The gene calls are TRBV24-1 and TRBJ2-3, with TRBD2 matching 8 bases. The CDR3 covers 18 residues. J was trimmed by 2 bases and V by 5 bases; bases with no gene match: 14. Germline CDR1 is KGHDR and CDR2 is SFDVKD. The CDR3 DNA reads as TGTGCCACCAGTGGCCCCGTCTTGACTAGCGAGTTCACAGATACGCAGTATTTT. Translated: CATSGPVLTSEFTDTQYF.

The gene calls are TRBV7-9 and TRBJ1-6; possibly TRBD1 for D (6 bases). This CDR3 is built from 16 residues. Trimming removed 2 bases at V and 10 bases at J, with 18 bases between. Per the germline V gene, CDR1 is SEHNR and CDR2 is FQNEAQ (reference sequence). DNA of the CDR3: TGTGCCAGCAGCTTAAACAAACAGGGTTCGGGCTCACCCCTCCACTTT. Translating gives CASSLNKQGSGSPLHF.

CDR3 protein: CASSLEASGDNEQFF. The CDR3, as DNA: TGTGCCAGCAGCTTGGAGGCTAGCGGGGACAATGAGCAGTTCTTC. V usage is TRBV5-6 and J usage is TRBJ2-1; 9 nucleotides line up with TRBD2. This CDR3 comprises 15 residues. J was trimmed by 5 bases and V by 0 bases; bases with no gene match: 3. Looked up from germline, CDR1 is SGHDT and CDR2 is YYEEEE.

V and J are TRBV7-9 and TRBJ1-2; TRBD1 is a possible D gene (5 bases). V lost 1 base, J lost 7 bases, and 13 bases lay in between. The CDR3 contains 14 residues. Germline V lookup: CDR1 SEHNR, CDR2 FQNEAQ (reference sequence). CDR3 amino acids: CASSLGGADRGYTF. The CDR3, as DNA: TGTGCCAGCAGCTTAGGTGGGGCCGATCGTGGCTACACCTTC.

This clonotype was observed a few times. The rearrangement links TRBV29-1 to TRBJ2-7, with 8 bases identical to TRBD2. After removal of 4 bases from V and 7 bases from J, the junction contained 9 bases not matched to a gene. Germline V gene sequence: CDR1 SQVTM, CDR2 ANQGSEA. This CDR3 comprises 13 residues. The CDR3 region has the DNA TGCAGCGTTGCGCACCGGGAGGGAGGTGAGCAGTACTTC. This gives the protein CSVAHREGGEQYF.

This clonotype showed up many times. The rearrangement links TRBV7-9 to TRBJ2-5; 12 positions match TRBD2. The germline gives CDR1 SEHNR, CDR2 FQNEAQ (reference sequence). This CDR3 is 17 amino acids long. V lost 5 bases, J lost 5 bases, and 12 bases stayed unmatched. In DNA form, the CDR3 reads TGTGCCAGCAGCCCGCACCCCGGACTAGCGGGATCGGAGACCCAGTACTTC. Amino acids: CASSPHPGLAGSETQYF.

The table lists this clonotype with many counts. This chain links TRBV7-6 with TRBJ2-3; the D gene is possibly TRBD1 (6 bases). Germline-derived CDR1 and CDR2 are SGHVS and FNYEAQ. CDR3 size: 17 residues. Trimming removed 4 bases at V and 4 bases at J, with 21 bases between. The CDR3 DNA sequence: TGTGCCAGCAGCTCACACGAAAAGACAGGACGCCCAGATACGCAGTATTTT. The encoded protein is CASSSHEKTGRPDTQYF.

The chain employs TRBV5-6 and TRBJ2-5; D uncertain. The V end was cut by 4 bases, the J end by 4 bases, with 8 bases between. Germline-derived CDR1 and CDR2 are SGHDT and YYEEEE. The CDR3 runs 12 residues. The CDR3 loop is CASSKGRETQYF. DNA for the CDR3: TGTGCCAGCAGCAAGGGAAGAGAGACCCAGTACTTC.

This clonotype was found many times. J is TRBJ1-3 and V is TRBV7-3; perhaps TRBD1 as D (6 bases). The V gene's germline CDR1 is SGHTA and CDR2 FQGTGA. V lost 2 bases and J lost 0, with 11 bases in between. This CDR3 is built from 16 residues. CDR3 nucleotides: TGTGCCAGCAGCTTAGGGGGGCTGAGCTCTGGAAACACCATATATTTT. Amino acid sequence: CASSLGGLSSGNTIYF.

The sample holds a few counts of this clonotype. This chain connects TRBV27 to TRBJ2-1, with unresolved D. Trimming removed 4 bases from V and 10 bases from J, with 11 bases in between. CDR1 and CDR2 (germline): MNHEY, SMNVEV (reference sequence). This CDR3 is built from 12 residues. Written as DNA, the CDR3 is TGTGCCAGCAGTTCTCCTCGGCGGGAGCAGTTCTTC. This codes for CASSSPRREQFF.

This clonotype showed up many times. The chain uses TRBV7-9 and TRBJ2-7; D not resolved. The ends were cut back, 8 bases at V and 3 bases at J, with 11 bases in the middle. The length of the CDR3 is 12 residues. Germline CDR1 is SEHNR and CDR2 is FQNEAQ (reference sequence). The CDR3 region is CASSRLIYEQYF. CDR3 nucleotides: TGTGCCAGCTCTCGATTAATCTACGAGCAGTACTTC.

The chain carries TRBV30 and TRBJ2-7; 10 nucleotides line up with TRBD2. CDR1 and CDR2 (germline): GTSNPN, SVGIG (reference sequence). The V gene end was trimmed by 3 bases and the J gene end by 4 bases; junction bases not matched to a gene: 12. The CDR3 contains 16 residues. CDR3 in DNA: TGTGCCTGGAGCCAAGGGTGGCTAGCGGGAGAATACGAGCAGTACTTC. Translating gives CAWSQGWLAGEYEQYF.

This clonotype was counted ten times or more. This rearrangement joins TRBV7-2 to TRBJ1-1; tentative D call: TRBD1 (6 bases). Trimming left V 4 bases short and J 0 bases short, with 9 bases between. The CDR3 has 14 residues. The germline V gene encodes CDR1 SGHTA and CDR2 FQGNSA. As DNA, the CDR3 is TGTGCCAGCAGCTCCCAGGGGATGAACACTGAAGCTTTCTTT. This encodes CASSSQGMNTEAFF.

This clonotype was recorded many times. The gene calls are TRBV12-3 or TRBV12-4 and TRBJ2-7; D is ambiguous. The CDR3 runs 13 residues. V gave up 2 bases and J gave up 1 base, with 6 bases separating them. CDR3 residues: CASSLTASYEQYF. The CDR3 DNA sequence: TGTGCCAGCAGTTTAACGGCGTCCTACGAGCAGTACTTC.

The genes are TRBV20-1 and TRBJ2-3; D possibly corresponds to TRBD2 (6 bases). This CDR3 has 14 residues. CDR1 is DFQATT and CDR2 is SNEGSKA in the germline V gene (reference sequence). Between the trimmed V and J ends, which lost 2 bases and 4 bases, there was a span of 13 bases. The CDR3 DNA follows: TGCAGTGCTAGACCACCGGGAGTCCCAGATACGCAGTATTTT. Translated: CSARPPGVPDTQYF.

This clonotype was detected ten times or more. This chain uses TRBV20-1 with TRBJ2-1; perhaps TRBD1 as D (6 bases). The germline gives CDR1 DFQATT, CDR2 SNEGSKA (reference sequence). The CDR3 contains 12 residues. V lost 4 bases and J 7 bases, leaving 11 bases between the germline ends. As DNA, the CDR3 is TGCAGTGCTACGGGACAACGGAATGAGCAGTTCTTC. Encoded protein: CSATGQRNEQFF.

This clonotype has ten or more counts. CDR3 sequence reads: CASSSGTDTYEQYF. The CDR3 DNA reads TGTGCCAGCAGCTCTGGGACCGACACCTACGAGCAGTACTTC. The V gene is TRBV9, the J gene TRBJ2-7; tentatively, D is TRBD1 or TRBD2 (5 bases each). V lost 4 bases and J lost 2, with 13 bases in between. The CDR3 runs to 14 residues. The germline V gene encodes CDR1 SGDLS and CDR2 YYNGEE. Complete variable domain (other parts from reference TRBV9 and TRBJ2-7): DSGVTQTPKHLITATGQRVTLRCSPRSGDLSVYWYQQSLDQGLQFLIQYYNGEERAKGNILERFSAQQFPDLHSELNLSSLELGDSALYFCASSSGTDTYEQYFGPGTRLTVT.

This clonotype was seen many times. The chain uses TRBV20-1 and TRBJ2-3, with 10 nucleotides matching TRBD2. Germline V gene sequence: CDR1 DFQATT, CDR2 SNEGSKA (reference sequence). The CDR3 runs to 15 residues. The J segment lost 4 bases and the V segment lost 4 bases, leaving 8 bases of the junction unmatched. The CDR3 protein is CSATPLAGAADTQYF. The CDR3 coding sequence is TGCAGTGCTACCCCCCTAGCGGGAGCAGCAGATACGCAGTATTTT.

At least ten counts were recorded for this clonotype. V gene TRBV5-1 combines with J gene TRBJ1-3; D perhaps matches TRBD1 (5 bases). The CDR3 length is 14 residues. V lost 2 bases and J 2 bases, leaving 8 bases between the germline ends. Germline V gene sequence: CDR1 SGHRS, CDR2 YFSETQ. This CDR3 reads CASSFWGAGNTIYF. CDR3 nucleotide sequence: TGCGCCAGCAGCTTTTGGGGGGCTGGAAACACCATATATTTT. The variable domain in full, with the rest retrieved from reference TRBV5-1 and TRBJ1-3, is KAGVTQTPRYLIKTRGQQVTLSCSPISGHRSVSWYQQTPGQGLQFLFEYFSETQRNKGNFPGRFSGRQFSNSRSEMNVSTLELGDSALYLCASSFWGAGNTIYFGEGSWLTVV.

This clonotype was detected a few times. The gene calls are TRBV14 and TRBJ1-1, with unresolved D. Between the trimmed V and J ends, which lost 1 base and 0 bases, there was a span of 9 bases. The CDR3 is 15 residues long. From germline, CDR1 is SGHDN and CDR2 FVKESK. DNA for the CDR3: TGTGCCAGCAGCCAAGCCAGGCCGATGAACACTGAAGCTTTCTTT. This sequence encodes CASSQARPMNTEAFF.